This T cell receptor (beta chain) is from a study of blood T cell repertoires in COVID-19 (dated by TCRdb to about 2020). In terms of the full investigation: Collaborator samples came from the United States, Italy and Spain and covered acute and convalescent phases of COVID-19. The material from the prospective study consisted of cDNA or gDNA derived from T cells, B-cell-depleted T cells, or PBMCs. The dataset comprised deeply sampled blood TCRbeta repertoires from subjects exposed to, actively infected with, or recovered from COVID-19. The repertoires were released in a freely available public database intended as a resource for research on the immune response to SARS-CoV-2. The samples were drawn from the first 160 participants of the ongoing ImmuneRACE study and from 950 to 1,500 subjects provided by 6 global collaborators. A de-identified subject ID, COVID-19 status, age in years and sex were almost always included in the sample metadata. Where available, HLA class I and class II types were taken from metadata supplied by the sample provider and were not determined by assay-based typing. General conclusions and limits of the study: Clinical and demographic metadata were provided uncurated, with the amount varying by source and participant.

Looking up the germline V gene yields CDR1 ENHRY and CDR2 SYGVKD. The CDR3 goes from the cysteine to the phenylalanine over 16 residues. This entry keeps only the CDR3 DNA: 48 bases, framed from base 1. V ends up 2 bases short and J 5 bases short, with an unmatched junction base count of 10. TCRbeta CDR3 regions were amplified from genomic DNA by means of the immunoSEQ Assay, a bias-controlled multiplex PCR. The authors processed their data as follows. The number of nucleated cells in each sample was estimated by amplification of reference gene primers within the assay. To quantify the absolute abundance of each unique TCRbeta CDR3 rearrangement, sequence reads were collapsed and filtered. For each sample, productive Simpson clonality was calculated by taking the square root of Simpson's diversity index across productive rearrangements. TCRdb's version of the immuneACCESS table is confined to in-frame rearrangements and falls short of the full clone set. An unresolved V gene accounts for under half of the shortfall where checked; the remainder is of unknown origin. That table gives V, J and clone size, and the DNA gave D and trimming. The sample profile shows some 120,000 clones; 65% to 85% of them were found once. The ten largest clones take up approximately 2% of the sample.

A few counts support this clone. Its antigen has not been determined. Base qualities are not at hand, and no much larger clone is one base apart. Each collaborating institution followed its own protocols to collect whole blood in K2EDTA tubes. For TCRbeta analysis, collaborators shipped samples in one of three forms: frozen whole blood, isolated PBMCs, or DNA extracted from either of those sample types. The rearranged segments are TRBV10-3 and TRBJ2-5, with 8 middle bases fitting TRBD2. Input material: peripheral blood. This sequence was found in a man between 65 and 79 years old with acute or convalescent COVID-19. The DNA sequence is given as TGTGCCATCAGTGAGAGGGCTAGCGGGTATAGGGAGACCCAGTACTTC. It specifies CAISERASGYRETQYF.